This T cell receptor beta chain was identified in a study of cytomegalovirus exposure and HLA in healthy donors. Study-level findings and limits: Certain sequence variants were highly shared and formed a cluster, and this cluster was likely a sequencing artifact.

V was trimmed by 3 bases and J by 7 bases, leaving 15 bases between them. Germline assignment: CDR1 SEHNR and CDR2 FQNEAQ (reference sequence). The CDR3 loop spans 14 amino acids. Details on this clone: Its antigen is not identified.

PCR employed 60 Vbeta and 13 Jbeta primers. Here immunoSEQ multiplex PCR was the method, and the copy in TCRdb shows in-frame clones only, minus some. The repertoire has some 170,000 clones, less than 85% of them found once; the top ten carry more than 3.5%. Sequencing was performed on PBMCs. This clonotype originated in a man in his forties or fifties in good health and CMV-seronegative. This chain joins TRBV7-9 and TRBJ1-2; D is possibly TRBD1 (5 bases). The CDR3 reads CASSFPSSGPGYTF. Written as DNA, the CDR3 is TGTGCCAGCAGCTTTCCTTCGTCAGGGCCTGGCTACACCTTC.